The table lists the clone carrying this TCR beta chain with many counts. Its cognate antigen is unknown. The sample belongs to a study of Graves' ophthalmopathy and Graves' hyperthyroidism. The study, taken as a whole, reports: Most expanded clonotypes in thyroid above 0.001 frequency also showed up in blood.

The PBMCs originated from approximately 10 ml of fresh peripheral blood. CDR3 regions of TCR beta were amplified from RNA transcripts. HTBI-primed first-round RT-PCR preceded second-round multiplex PCR. TCRdb re-derived calls from the multiplex PCR reads in MiXCR, one entry per CDR3 protein. This repertoire shows 300,000 or so distinct CDR3 sequences, about a sixth found once; its top ten account for around an eighth. V was pared by 4 bases and J by 5 bases, with 4 bases of the junction left unmatched. CDR3 length equals 13 residues. CDR1 and CDR2 (germline): SGHTA, FQGTGA. This clonotype originated in an adult man with Graves' ophthalmopathy. The gene calls are TRBV7-3 and TRBJ1-1; 7 positions agree with TRBD1. Sequencing was performed on peripheral blood. Here the CDR3 reads CASSSQQGTEAFF. CDR3 DNA sequence: TGTGCCAGCAGCTCTCAACAGGGGACTGAAGCTTTCTTT.